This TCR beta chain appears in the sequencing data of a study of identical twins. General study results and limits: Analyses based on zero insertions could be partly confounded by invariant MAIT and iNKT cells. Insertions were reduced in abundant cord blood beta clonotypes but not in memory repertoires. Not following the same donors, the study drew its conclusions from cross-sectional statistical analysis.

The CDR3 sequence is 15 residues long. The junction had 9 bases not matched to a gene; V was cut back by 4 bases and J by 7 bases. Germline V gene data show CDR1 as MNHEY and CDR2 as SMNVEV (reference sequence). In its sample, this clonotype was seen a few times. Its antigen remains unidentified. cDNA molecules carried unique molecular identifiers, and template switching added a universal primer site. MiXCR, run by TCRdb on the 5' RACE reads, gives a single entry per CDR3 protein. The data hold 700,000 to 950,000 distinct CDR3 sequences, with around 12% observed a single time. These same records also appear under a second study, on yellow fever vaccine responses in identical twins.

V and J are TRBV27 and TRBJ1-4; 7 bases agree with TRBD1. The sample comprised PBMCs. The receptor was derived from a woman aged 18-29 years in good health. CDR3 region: CASSSGTAWGEKLFF. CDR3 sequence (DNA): TGTGCCAGCAGTTCTGGGACAGCCTGGGGTGAAAAACTGTTTTTT. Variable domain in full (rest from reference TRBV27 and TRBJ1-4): EAQVTQNPRYLITVTGKKLTVTCSQNMNHEYMSWYRQDPGLGLRQIYYSMNVEVTDKGDVPEGYKVSRKEKRNFPLILESPSPNQTSLYFCASSSGTAWGEKLFFGSGTQLSVL.